This T cell receptor (beta chain) was recovered during a study of blood T cell repertoires in COVID-19. On the study more broadly: Samples of COVID-19 (acute and convalescent) were obtained from the United States, Italy and Spain. The cDNA or gDNA used as material had been derived from T cells, B-cell-depleted T cells, or PBMCs.

Enrollment of patients from Seattle took place during active infection, with longitudinal follow-up. As processed by the authors: Amplifying reference gene primers gave estimates of nucleated cell counts. Measured with immunoSEQ multiplex PCR; TCRdb has only the in-frame clones, and not every one. V and J calls and clone size are given by that table; D and trimming were obtained from the DNA. The sample lists more than 200,000 clones; about 87% were seen once. The CDR3 runs 13 residues. Trimming took off 3 bases at V and 6 bases at J, with 12 bases between the two ends. CDR1 is DFQATT and CDR2 is SNEGSKA in the germline V gene (reference sequence).

The receptor was derived from a woman in her sixties or seventies with COVID-19, enrolled during active disease. J is TRBJ1-5 and V is TRBV20-1, with D tentatively TRBD1 (5 bases). The sample comprised peripheral blood. Here the CDR3 DNA reads TGCAGTGCTAGTATCGGGGGGACTCAGCCCCAGCATTTT. Translated: CSASIGGTQPQHF.